One and the same sample provided the 31 T cell receptor beta chains below, sequenced in a study of blood T cell repertoires in COVID-19 (dated by TCRdb to 2020 to 2022). Library method: the immunoSEQ multiplex PCR assay. The immuneACCESS repertoire file appears here via TCRdb, limited to in-frame rearrangements. These files lack a portion of the clones; in checked studies, under half of the deficit traces to unresolved V genes, and the cause of the others is not known. The sample table contains 88,000 or so clones; only one count was recorded for about 85% of them. The ten most abundant clones make up 3.8% of the sample. Sequenced sample: peripheral blood. Receptors originate from a man in his 60s with acute or convalescent COVID-19.

There are a few counts of this clone. This chain joins TRBV6-2 or TRBV6-3 and TRBJ2-7; no firm D call. This CDR3 region has 14 residues. Germline values: CDR1 MNHEY, CDR2 SVGEGT. V shed 2 bases and J shed 4 bases, with 12 bases lying between them. Written as DNA, the CDR3 is TGTGCCAGCAGTTACAGCGCAGAGAAATACGAGCAGTACTTC. Protein product: CASSYSAEKYEQYF.

CDR3 protein: CASRTGTGVITEAFF. The CDR3 DNA is TGTGCCAGTAGAACGGGGACAGGGGTAATAACTGAAGCTTTCTTT. This chain links TRBV19 with TRBJ1-1; 10 bases match TRBD1. The CDR3 is 15 residues long. V trimming: 6 bases; J trimming: 5 bases; junction bases outside the gene matches: 9. Germline V lookup: CDR1 LNHDA, CDR2 SQIVND (reference sequence).

By share of the sample, this clone is medium-sized. The chain carries TRBV11-3 and TRBJ2-1, with TRBD2 matching over 7 bases. CDR3 length equals 17 residues. CDR1 is SGHNT, CDR2 YENEEA, per germline. J was trimmed by 2 bases and V by 4 bases; bases with no gene match: 11. The CDR3 sequence: CASSSQGRAGAYNEQFF. The CDR3 DNA reads as TGTGCCAGCAGCTCCCAGGGTCGTGCGGGGGCCTACAATGAGCAGTTCTTC. Supplemented by reference TRBV11-3 and TRBJ2-1, the full variable domain reads EAGVVQSPRYKIIEKKQPVAFWCNPISGHNTLYWYLQNLGQGPELLIRYENEEAVDDSQLPKDRFSAERLKGVDSTLKIQPAELGDSAVYLCASSSQGRAGAYNEQFFGPGTRLTVL.

The chain is built from TRBV25-1 and TRBJ2-7; tentatively, D is TRBD2 (7 bases). V was cut by 1 base and J by 5 bases, with 15 bases left in between. CDR1 and CDR2 from the germline V gene are MGHDK and SYGVNS. CDR3 length: 15 residues. The CDR3 protein is CASSEWGGRLHEQYF. The CDR3 DNA follows: TGTGCCAGCAGTGAATGGGGGGGCCGGTTGCACGAGCAGTACTTC.

The J gene is TRBJ2-7, the V gene TRBV3-1 (or the pseudogene TRBV3-2), with 9 bases aligning to TRBD2. Germline trimming cut 6 bases from V and 5 bases from J; bases unmatched to any gene: 11. This CDR3 region has 15 residues. Germline V gives CDR1 LGHDT, CDR2 YNNKEL (reference sequence). The DNA of the CDR3 is TGTGCCAGCAGAAACGTTGCGGGAGGGCCCCACGAGCAGTACTTC. Its protein is CASRNVAGGPHEQYF.

The rearrangement uses TRBV4-3 and TRBJ2-6, with TRBD2 identical over 10 bases. The germline gives CDR1 LGHNA, CDR2 YSLEER. This CDR3 spans 17 amino acids. J lost 4 bases, V lost 5 bases, and 8 bases had no gene match. CDR3 region: CASSLIAGGPGANVLTF. DNA for the CDR3: TGCGCCAGCAGCTTAATAGCGGGGGGCCCCGGGGCCAACGTCCTGACTTTC.

The chain is built from TRBV5-1 and TRBJ2-2; D ambiguous. This CDR3 has 14 residues. CDR1 is SGHRS and CDR2 is YFSETQ in the germline V gene. V was shortened by 0 bases and J by 2 bases, with 5 bases between the two germline ends. Here the CDR3 reads CASSLGLNTGELFF. CDR3 nucleotides: TGCGCCAGCAGCTTGGGACTTAACACCGGGGAGCTGTTTTTT. The full variable domain, rest sourced from reference TRBV5-1 and TRBJ2-2, is KAGVTQTPRYLIKTRGQQVTLSCSPISGHRSVSWYQQTPGQGLQFLFEYFSETQRNKGNFPGRFSGRQFSNSRSEMNVSTLELGDSALYLCASSLGLNTGELFFGEGSRLTVL.

In its sample, this clone was seen a few times. This sequence joins TRBV6-5 and TRBJ1-6; the D gene is possibly TRBD1 (5 bases). Deletions cut 0 bases from V and 5 bases from J, with 11 bases between. Germline CDR1 MNHEY, CDR2 SVGAGI. The CDR3 extends over 16 amino acids. The DNA for the CDR3 is TGTGCCAGCAGTTACTCGGGGGGGTCGGATAATTCACCCCTCCACTTT. As protein: CASSYSGGSDNSPLHF.

The chain carries TRBV4-1 and TRBJ1-5; D call uncertain. The CDR3 runs 15 residues. Germline CDR1 reads MGHRA; CDR2 reads YSYEKL. Trimming shortened V by 0 bases and J by 3 bases, and 9 bases separated the two germline ends. The chain's CDR3 is CASSQDPEFNQPQHF. The CDR3 nucleotides are TGCGCCAGCAGCCAAGATCCGGAGTTCAATCAGCCCCAGCATTTT.

The CDR3 loop reads CASSIRLAGAREQYF. CDR3 coding DNA: TGTGCCAGCTCAATAAGACTAGCGGGAGCCCGCGAGCAGTACTTC. The chain joins TRBV18 to TRBJ2-7; the match to TRBD2 covers 12 bases. This CDR3 spans 15 amino acids. V trimming: 5 bases; J trimming: 6 bases; junction bases outside the gene matches: 8. CDR1 and CDR2 from the germline V gene are KGHSH and LQKENI.

This clone was seen more than once but under ten times. The chain links TRBV7-2 to TRBJ2-3; 9 nucleotides align to TRBD1. With 6 bases clipped from V and 6 bases from J, the junction kept 10 bases outside the gene matches. CDR3 length: 15 residues. Germline assignment: CDR1 SGHTA and CDR2 FQGNSA. The DNA of the CDR3 is TGTGCCAGCAGGCGTCCCGGGACAGGGTCGGATACGCAGTATTTT. Translating gives CASRRPGTGSDTQYF.

The V call is TRBV30, the J call TRBJ2-1; D is undetermined. Per the germline V gene, CDR1 is GTSNPN and CDR2 is SVGIG (reference sequence). The CDR3 runs to 13 residues. The V gene lost 1 base and the J gene lost 0 bases, with 4 bases spanning the gap. The CDR3 DNA reads as TGTGCCTGGAGTGGGAGCTCCTACAATGAGCAGTTCTTC. This encodes CAWSGSSYNEQFF. Full variable domain (rest looked up from reference TRBV30 and TRBJ2-1): SQTIHQWPATLVQPVGSPLSLECTVEGTSNPNLYWYRQAAGRGLQLLFYSVGIGQISSEVPQNLSASRPQDRQFILSSKKLLLSDSGFYLCAWSGSSYNEQFFGPGTRLTVL.

This chain joins TRBV10-3 and TRBJ2-7; 8 nucleotides line up with TRBD1. J lost 1 base, V lost 6 bases, and 8 bases had no gene match. The CDR3 runs 15 residues. The germline V gene encodes CDR1 ENHRY and CDR2 SYGVKD. CDR3 sequence: CAISGTGTGSYEQYF. The CDR3 nucleotides are TGTGCCATCAGCGGAACCGGGACAGGTTCCTACGAGCAGTACTTC.

The V call is TRBV29-1, the J call TRBJ2-5; the match to TRBD2 covers 11 bases. The CDR3 is 14 amino acids. Trimming cost V 5 bases and J 1 base; bases outside gene matches: 3. CDR1 is SQVTM and CDR2 is ANQGSEA in the germline V gene. The chain's CDR3 is CSVSTSGVQETQYF. The CDR3 bases are TGCAGCGTTTCGACTAGCGGGGTCCAAGAGACCCAGTACTTC.

CDR3 sequence (DNA): TGTGCCAGCAGCCCGGACAGGGCAGGCTACGAGCAGTACTTC. This gives the protein CASSPDRAGYEQYF. V is TRBV7-2 and J is TRBJ2-7; the match to TRBD1 covers 8 bases. The trim removed 5 bases at V and 3 bases at J, leaving 6 bases unmatched. The CDR3 runs 14 residues. CDR1 and CDR2 from the germline V gene are SGHTA and FQGNSA.

V gene TRBV3-1 (or the pseudogene TRBV3-2) combines with J gene TRBJ2-5; 10 nucleotides line up with TRBD2. CDR1 is LGHDT and CDR2 is YNNKEL in the germline V gene (reference sequence). The CDR3 totals 16 residues. With 0 bases clipped from V and 4 bases from J, the junction kept 5 bases outside the gene matches. The CDR3 DNA follows: TGTGCCAGCAGCCAAGAGAGGGCTAGCGGGGGAGAGACCCAGTACTTC. It specifies CASSQERASGGETQYF.

The chain couples TRBV5-4 to TRBJ1-2; D uncertain. In germline, CDR1 is SGHNT, CDR2 YYREEE (reference sequence). V lost 0 bases, J lost 6 bases, and 6 bases lay in between. The CDR3 consists of 12 residues. CDR3 DNA: TGTGCCAGCAGCTTGGACACAGATGGCTACACCTTC. Its protein is CASSLDTDGYTF.

This chain connects TRBV2 to TRBJ2-2; 10 positions agree with TRBD2. J was trimmed by 2 bases and V by 6 bases; bases with no gene match: 6. Germline values: CDR1 SNHLY, CDR2 FYNNEI. CDR3 length equals 16 residues. Here the CDR3 reads CASSGSGGLNTGELFF. The CDR3 DNA sequence: TGTGCCAGCAGCGGTAGCGGGGGGTTAAACACCGGGGAGCTGTTTTTT. Full variable domain (outside the CDR3, taken from reference TRBV2 and TRBJ2-2): EPEVTQTPSHQVTQMGQEVILRCVPISNHLYFYWYRQILGQKVEFLVSFYNNEISEKSEIFDDQFSVERPDGSNFTLKIRSTKLEDSAMYFCASSGSGGLNTGELFFGEGSRLTVL.

V usage is TRBV11-2 and J usage is TRBJ2-7; unclear D gene. CDR1 and CDR2 from the germline V gene are SGHAT and FQNNGV. The V and J ends lost 5 bases and 4 bases respectively, with 6 bases between them. The CDR3 loop spans 11 amino acids. The CDR3 here is CASSIYYEQYF. CDR3 sequence (DNA): TGTGCCAGCAGCATATATTACGAGCAGTACTTC.

The chain links TRBV10-3 to TRBJ1-1; D is undetermined. The CDR3 is made up of 13 amino acids. Trimming removed 7 bases from V and 7 bases from J, with 16 bases in between. CDR1 and CDR2 from the germline V gene are ENHRY and SYGVKD. The DNA for the CDR3 is TGTGCCATCACAGACGGGGTTGCGGATGAAGCTTTCTTT. This sequence encodes CAITDGVADEAFF.

The chain employs TRBV7-3 and TRBJ2-2; perhaps TRBD1 as D (6 bases). The V end was cut by 2 bases, the J end by 0 bases, with 10 bases between. Germline V gene lookup returns CDR1 SGHTA and CDR2 FQGTGA. The CDR3 has 16 amino acids. CDR3 loop: CASSLSHRANTGELFF. CDR3 nucleotide sequence: TGTGCCAGCAGCTTATCCCACAGGGCGAACACCGGGGAGCTGTTTTTT.

This clone turned up a few times. This chain connects TRBV19 to TRBJ1-5, with 9 bases that match TRBD1. V lost 7 bases, J lost 4 bases, and 8 bases stayed unmatched. The CDR3 is 15 amino acids. CDR1 and CDR2 from the germline V gene are LNHDA and SQIVND (reference sequence). The CDR3 DNA is TGTGCCAGTAAATTCAGACAGGGGGGGAATCAGCCCCAGCATTTT. Translated, it gives CASKFRQGGNQPQHF.

The chain recombines TRBV6-2 or TRBV6-3 with TRBJ2-3; TRBD2 matches at 12 bases. This CDR3 is built from 18 residues. CDR1 is MNHEY and CDR2 is SVGEGT in the germline V gene. With 5 bases clipped from V and 0 bases from J, the junction kept 9 bases outside the gene matches. The CDR3 DNA reads TGTGCCAGCAGTCGCAGACTAGCGGGGGTGACAAGCACAGATACGCAGTATTTT. It codes for CASSRRLAGVTSTDTQYF.

The J gene is TRBJ1-1, the V gene TRBV5-1; 8 positions match TRBD1. V lost 1 base, J lost 1 base, and 3 bases stayed unmatched. This CDR3 spans 15 amino acids. Germline values: CDR1 SGHRS, CDR2 YFSETQ. CDR3 bases: TGCGCCAGCAGCTTGTCCGGGACAGGGAACACTGAAGCTTTCTTT. Translating it yields CASSLSGTGNTEAFF.

This clone was recorded once. The gene calls are TRBV25-1 and TRBJ2-2; 8 nucleotides align to TRBD2. Germline CDR1 is MGHDK and CDR2 is SYGVNS. The J segment lost 2 bases and the V segment lost 8 bases, leaving 7 bases of the junction unmatched. This CDR3 has 15 residues. As DNA, the CDR3 is TGTGCCAGCCACGGGGGACTAGTAAACACCGGGGAGCTGTTTTTT. Its translation is CASHGGLVNTGELFF. The full variable domain, completed using reference TRBV25-1 and TRBJ2-2, is EADIYQTPRYLVIGTGKKITLECSQTMGHDKMYWYQQDPGMELHLIHYSYGVNSTEKGDLSSESTVSRIRTEHFPLTLESARPSHTSQYLCASHGGLVNTGELFFGEGSRLTVL.

CDR3 in amino acids: CASSLRTSGVGGYGYTF. The CDR3 region has the DNA TGTGCCAGCAGCTTACGTACTAGCGGGGTTGGAGGCTATGGCTACACCTTC. This chain links TRBV7-6 with TRBJ1-2; D unclear. Germline loops: CDR1 SGHVS, CDR2 FNYEAQ. This CDR3 spans 17 amino acids. V shed 2 bases and J shed 4 bases, with 20 bases lying between them.

The DNA for the CDR3 is TGTGCCAGCAGCTTAGTGAGGCTGCAAACCTACGAGCAGTACTTC. This gives the protein CASSLVRLQTYEQYF. The chain carries TRBV13 and TRBJ2-7; D not certain. Germline V gene lookup returns CDR1 PRHDT and CDR2 FYEKMQ (reference sequence). The CDR3 sequence is 15 residues long. The ends were cut back, 1 base at V and 2 bases at J, with 12 bases in the middle. Full variable domain (remainder filled in from reference TRBV13 and TRBJ2-7): AAGVIQSPRHLIKEKRETATLKCYPIPRHDTVYWYQQGPGQDPQFLISFYEKMQSDKGSIPDRFSAQQFSDYHSELNMSSLELGDSALYFCASSLVRLQTYEQYFGPGTRLTVT.

The chain uses TRBV10-2 and TRBJ2-3; 7 nucleotides agree with TRBD1. Unmatched junction bases numbered 4, after V lost 7 bases and J lost 3 bases. The CDR3 is 13 amino acids. The V gene's germline CDR1 is WSHSY and CDR2 SAAADI. The chain's CDR3 is CASKGAGTDTQYF. As DNA, the CDR3 is TGCGCCAGCAAGGGGGCAGGGACAGATACGCAGTATTTT.

CDR3 sequence reads: CASSLEASYAPYEQYF. CDR3 DNA sequence: TGTGCCAGCAGCTTAGAAGCTTCCTACGCCCCCTACGAGCAGTACTTC. This rearrangement joins TRBV7-2 to TRBJ2-7; no firm D call. Trimming took 1 base from V and 2 from J, leaving 15 bases between them. This CDR3 spans 16 amino acids. The germline V gene has CDR1 SGHTA and CDR2 FQGNSA. The variable domain in full, with the rest retrieved from reference TRBV7-2 and TRBJ2-7, is GAGVSQSPSNKVTEKGKDVELRCDPISGHTALYWYRQSLGQGLEFLIYFQGNSAPDKSGLPSDRFSAERTGGSVSTLTIQRTQQEDSAVYLCASSLEASYAPYEQYFGPGTRLTVT.

CDR3 DNA: TGCGCCAGCAGCTTGGTAGCTAGGGGGGGCACTGAAGCTTTCTTT. Translation gives CASSLVARGGTEAFF. The rearrangement uses TRBV5-1 and TRBJ1-1, with a tentative D call TRBD1 (6 bases). Germline CDR1 and CDR2: SGHRS and YFSETQ. The V and J ends lost 0 bases and 4 bases respectively, with 13 bases between them. This CDR3 contains 15 residues.

The chain has TRBV6-2 or TRBV6-3 and TRBJ1-2; 9 nucleotides agree with TRBD1. CDR3 length: 16 residues. After removal of 3 bases from V and 3 bases from J, the junction contained 8 bases not matched to a gene. CDR1 and CDR2 (germline): MNHEY, SVGEGT. CDR3 bases: TGTGCCAGCAGTTATTCCGGACAGGGGCAATACTATGGCTACACCTTC. It translates to CASSYSGQGQYYGYTF.